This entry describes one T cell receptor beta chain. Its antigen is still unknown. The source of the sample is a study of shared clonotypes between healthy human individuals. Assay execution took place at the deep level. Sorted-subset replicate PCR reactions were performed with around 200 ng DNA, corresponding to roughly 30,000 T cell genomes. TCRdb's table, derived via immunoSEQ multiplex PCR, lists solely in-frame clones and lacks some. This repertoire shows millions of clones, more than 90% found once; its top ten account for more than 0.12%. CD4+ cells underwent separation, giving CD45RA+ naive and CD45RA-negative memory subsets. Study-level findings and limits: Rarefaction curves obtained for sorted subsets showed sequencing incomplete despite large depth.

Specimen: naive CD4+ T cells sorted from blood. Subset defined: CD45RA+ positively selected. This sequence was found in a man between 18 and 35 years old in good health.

The CDR3 sequence: CASSIKGTGTWETQYF. CDR3 coding DNA: TGTGCCAGTAGCATCAAGGGGACAGGGACCTGGGAGACCCAGTACTTC. V is TRBV19 and J is TRBJ2-5; TRBD1 matches 9 bases. The CDR3 totals 16 residues. J lost 5 bases, V lost 6 bases, and 13 bases had no gene match. The germline CDR1 and CDR2 sequences are LNHDA and SQIVND (reference sequence).